This T cell receptor (beta chain) stems from a study of blood T cells in healthy people across ages. Points from the study as a whole: A strong correlation between TCR beta diversity and naive T cell percentage was seen. No one knew whether donors had CMV, which possibly confounded expanded clonotype changes. Fewer expanded clones and more diversity marked long-lived versus aged donors.

A note on this clonotype: Its antigen remains unknown.

The CDR3 is made up of 15 amino acids. Germline V gives CDR1 SGHRS, CDR2 YFSETQ. Trimming cost V 2 bases and J 2 bases; bases outside gene matches: 4. Every participating donor contributed roughly 10 milliliters of peripheral blood through a draw. Using a J-beta primer mix together with a sample-barcoded 5' primer, a second PCR was run for roughly 7 to 12 cycles. TCRdb independently ran MiXCR on the 5' RACE reads; one entry per CDR3 protein. The sample lists approximately 360,000 distinct CDR3 sequences, about 52% seen once, with 51% in the top ten. Sequences were obtained from blood. The clonotype was recovered from a man aged 60-69 years in good health. The V gene is TRBV5-1, the J gene TRBJ2-1; 7 positions match TRBD2. The CDR3 sequence: CASSFTGGPYNEQFF. The CDR3, as DNA: TGCGCCAGCAGCTTTACGGGAGGCCCCTACAATGAGCAGTTCTTC.